Presented here are 24 T cell receptor beta chains from one specimen sequenced in a study of beta chain features in type 1 diabetes. Expressed TCRB transcripts were sequenced because the entire RNA isolate underwent reverse transcription. The table came from immunoSEQ multiplex PCR; TCRdb's copy has only in-frame clones and leaves some out. This table holds about 290,000 clones, about 8% found once. Material: central memory CD4+ T cells from blood. Every receptor here comes from a woman younger than 35 in good health.

The gene calls are TRBV7-2 and TRBJ1-2, with a weak D call TRBD1 (6 bases). With 3 bases removed from V and 5 bases from J, the gap between germline ends came to 16 bases. The CDR3 runs 15 residues. CDR1 and CDR2 from the germline V gene are SGHTA and FQGNSA. The CDR3: CASSLGHGMEYGYTF. The CDR3 nucleotides read TGTGCCAGCAGCTTGGGACATGGGATGGAGTATGGCTACACCTTC. Complete variable domain (other parts from reference TRBV7-2 and TRBJ1-2): GAGVSQSPSNKVTEKGKDVELRCDPISGHTALYWYRQSLGQGLEFLIYFQGNSAPDKSGLPSDRFSAERTGGSVSTLTIQRTQQEDSAVYLCASSLGHGMEYGYTFGSGTRLTVV.

In its sample, this clone was seen a few times. The V gene is TRBV28, the J gene TRBJ2-5, with 10 bases that match TRBD1. V dropped 1 base and J dropped 6; count of bases not matched to a gene: 8. Germline V gives CDR1 MDHEN, CDR2 SYDVKM. The CDR3 is made up of 16 amino acids. Written as DNA, the CDR3 is TGTGCCAGCAGTTTATCCTCGGGACAGGGGCGGCAGACCCAGTACTTC. Translating it yields CASSLSSGQGRQTQYF.

This clone was picked up a small number of times. This sequence joins TRBV29-1 and TRBJ1-4; D is uncertain. This CDR3 comprises 14 residues. CDR1 is SQVTM and CDR2 is ANQGSEA in the germline V gene. V lost 0 bases and J lost 3, with 8 bases in between. CDR3 bases: TGCAGCGTTGAAGAGGGTTTCGCTAATGAAAAACTGTTTTTT. This sequence encodes CSVEEGFANEKLFF. The full variable domain, completed using reference TRBV29-1 and TRBJ1-4, is SAVISQKPSRDICQRGTSLTIQCQVDSQVTMMFWYRQQPGQSLTLIATANQGSEATYESGFVIDKFPISRPNLTFSTLTVSNMSPEDSSIYLCSVEEGFANEKLFFGSGTQLSVL.

This clone showed up just a few times. The chain recombines TRBV7-2 with TRBJ2-3, with 8 bases identical to TRBD1. V was pared by 5 bases and J by 14 bases, with 15 bases of the junction left unmatched. Germline CDR1 reads SGHTA; CDR2 reads FQGNSA. This CDR3 is built from 14 residues. The CDR3 DNA follows: TGTGCCAGCAGCCCCGGGACAGGAAACTCGGTGCTGTATTTT. This codes for CASSPGTGNSVLYF.

This rearrangement joins TRBV9 to TRBJ1-2; D not resolved. Germline lookup yields CDR1 SGDLS and CDR2 YYNGEE. V lost 4 bases, J lost 5 bases, and 9 bases lay in between. CDR3 length equals 12 residues. CDR3 sequence (DNA): TGTGCCAGCAGCCAAGGACTTTATGGCTACACCTTC. It is translated as CASSQGLYGYTF. The full variable domain, its missing parts supplied by reference TRBV9 and TRBJ1-2, is DSGVTQTPKHLITATGQRVTLRCSPRSGDLSVYWYQQSLDQGLQFLIQYYNGEERAKGNILERFSAQQFPDLHSELNLSSLELGDSALYFCASSQGLYGYTFGSGTRLTVV.

The chain employs TRBV18 and TRBJ1-4; 7 positions match TRBD1. J gave up 2 bases and V 5 bases, and 2 bases lay outside the gene matches. The CDR3 length is 14 residues. Per the germline V gene, CDR1 is KGHSH and CDR2 is LQKENI. CDR3 in amino acids: CASSEQGTNEKLFF. In DNA form, the CDR3 reads TGTGCCAGCTCAGAACAGGGGACTAATGAAAAACTGTTTTTT.

This clone was observed a few times. J is TRBJ2-7 and V is TRBV9; D is tentatively TRBD1 or TRBD2 (5 bases each). This CDR3 comprises 17 residues. V was pared by 0 bases and J by 7 bases, with 23 bases between. Germline-derived CDR1 and CDR2 are SGDLS and YYNGEE. The CDR3 loop is CASSVGRRTGTRSEQYF. CDR3 nucleotide sequence: TGTGCCAGCAGCGTAGGGAGGAGGACCGGGACCCGATCTGAGCAGTACTTC.

The rearrangement uses TRBV7-3 and TRBJ2-6, with a possible D match to TRBD1 (5 bases). Germline V gene data show CDR1 as SGHTA and CDR2 as FQGTGA. V was shortened by 5 bases and J by 4 bases, with 18 bases between the two germline ends. There are 17 residues in the CDR3. The CDR3 region has the DNA TGTGCCAGCAGCCGTCAGGGCAAAATTGCAGGGGCCAACGTCCTGACTTTC. It translates to CASSRQGKIAGANVLTF.

This clone was seen more than once but under ten times. The chain is built from TRBV25-1 and TRBJ1-2; a weak D match, TRBD1 (6 bases). The CDR3 contains 13 residues. CDR1 is MGHDK and CDR2 is SYGVNS in the germline V gene. Trimming shortened V by 4 bases and J by 5 bases, and 11 bases separated the two germline ends. Here the CDR3 reads CASSAIGQYGYTF. The DNA for the CDR3 is TGTGCCAGCAGTGCCATAGGACAGTATGGCTACACCTTC.

The chain employs TRBV28 and TRBJ1-1; no clear D gene. The CDR3 is 11 residues long. Germline V lookup: CDR1 MDHEN, CDR2 SYDVKM. The V end was cut by 6 bases, the J end by 7 bases, with 9 bases between. The CDR3 is CASSAPHEAFF. In nucleotides, the CDR3 is TGTGCCAGCAGCGCGCCCCATGAAGCTTTCTTT.

This clone was detected ten times or more. The rearrangement links TRBV6-5 to TRBJ2-5; tentatively, D is TRBD2 (6 bases). The CDR3 spans 15 residues. With 3 bases removed from V and 5 bases from J, the gap between germline ends came to 16 bases. Per the germline V gene, CDR1 is MNHEY and CDR2 is SVGAGI. CDR3 protein: CASSYLGGDGETQYF. The CDR3 DNA is TGTGCCAGCAGTTATTTGGGGGGAGACGGGGAGACCCAGTACTTC.

Only a few counts were recorded for this clone. This chain uses TRBV9 with TRBJ1-2, with a weak D call TRBD1 (5 bases). Germline CDR1 and CDR2: SGDLS and YYNGEE. CDR3 length equals 15 residues. The germline V and J ends were trimmed by 4 bases and 5 bases, with 18 bases remaining between them. CDR3 sequence reads: CASSPQGQGYYGYTF. CDR3 sequence (DNA): TGTGCCAGCAGCCCGCAGGGCCAGGGCTATTATGGCTACACCTTC.

This clone appeared a few times. This chain links TRBV7-3 with TRBJ2-7; 7 bases fit TRBD2. Germline trimming cut 2 bases from V and 3 bases from J; bases unmatched to any gene: 7. In germline, CDR1 is SGHTA, CDR2 FQGTGA. CDR3 length: 15 residues. The CDR3 reads CASSLFGGSVYEQYF. The CDR3 DNA reads as TGTGCCAGCAGCTTATTTGGCGGGAGCGTCTACGAGCAGTACTTC.

This clone came up a few times. The chain recombines TRBV5-1 with TRBJ2-1; 8 bases match TRBD1. The CDR3 is 14 amino acids. Germline assignment: CDR1 SGHRS and CDR2 YFSETQ. The trim removed 4 bases at V and 8 bases at J, leaving 8 bases unmatched. The CDR3 protein is CASSPGAGGYEQFF. In nucleotides, the CDR3 is TGCGCCAGCAGCCCCGGGGCAGGGGGCTATGAGCAGTTCTTC. Filled out from reference TRBV5-1 and TRBJ2-1, the complete variable domain reads KAGVTQTPRYLIKTRGQQVTLSCSPISGHRSVSWYQQTPGQGLQFLFEYFSETQRNKGNFPGRFSGRQFSNSRSEMNVSTLELGDSALYLCASSPGAGGYEQFFGPGTRLTVL.

J is TRBJ2-7 and V is TRBV18; 9 nucleotides match TRBD2. Germline loops: CDR1 KGHSH, CDR2 LQKENI. V lost 0 bases and J lost 4; bases outside the gene matches: 7. The CDR3 has 16 residues. The CDR3 sequence is CASSPPGAGGLYEQYF. The CDR3 nucleotides are TGTGCCAGCTCACCACCGGGAGCGGGGGGTCTGTACGAGCAGTACTTC.

The V call is TRBV29-1, the J call TRBJ1-1, with TRBD1 matching over 7 bases. The CDR3 loop spans 12 amino acids. The germline gives CDR1 SQVTM, CDR2 ANQGSEA. V was clipped by 5 bases and J by 5 bases; unmatched bases: 5. In DNA form, the CDR3 reads TGCAGCGTTTCAGACAGGGTGACTGAAGCTTTCTTT. It codes for CSVSDRVTEAFF.

This clone has only a few counts. J is TRBJ1-2 and V is TRBV7-2; a weak D match, TRBD1 (6 bases). Trimming pared 4 bases from V and 8 bases from J, leaving 17 bases between. Looked up from germline, CDR1 is SGHTA and CDR2 is FQGNSA. The CDR3 has 14 residues. CDR3 region: CASSSRQVGSGYTF. CDR3 DNA: TGTGCCAGCAGCTCGCGACAGGTCGGTAGCGGCTACACCTTC.

This clone was found a few times. The CDR3, as DNA: TGTGCCACCAGCTTGCGGACAGGACGGAACACCATATATTTT. Amino acids: CATSLRTGRNTIYF. J is TRBJ1-3 and V is TRBV15, with 7 bases that match TRBD1. Germline V gene sequence: CDR1 LNHNV, CDR2 YYDKDF (reference sequence). The CDR3 is 14 amino acids. V gave up 5 bases and J gave up 7 bases; unmatched junction bases: 8.

This clone was seen many times. CDR3 in amino acids: CAAGRAGPTNEKLFF. The CDR3 region has the DNA TGTGCAGCTGGGCGGGCAGGCCCAACTAATGAAAAACTGTTTTTT. This sequence joins TRBV6-6 and TRBJ1-4; D is ambiguous. Germline loops: CDR1 MNHNY, CDR2 SVGAGI (reference sequence). CDR3 length equals 15 residues.

This chain connects TRBV29-1 to TRBJ2-5, with D possibly being TRBD1 (5 bases). Germline CDR1 SQVTM, CDR2 ANQGSEA. Between the trimmed V and J ends, which lost 7 bases and 4 bases, there was a span of 16 bases. CDR3 length equals 13 residues. The CDR3: CSAAVRQGETQYF. The CDR3 DNA reads TGCAGCGCGGCCGTTAGGCAGGGAGAGACCCAGTACTTC.

In its sample, this clone was seen a few times. The chain is built from TRBV5-6 and TRBJ2-4; maybe TRBD2 (6 bases). The V end lost 4 bases, the J end lost 4 bases, and 12 bases lay between the germline ends. Germline lookup yields CDR1 SGHDT and CDR2 YYEEEE. This CDR3 has 14 amino acids. The CDR3 nucleotides are TGTGCCAGCAGCCCGACGGGACTGAAAAACATTCAGTACTTC. Protein product: CASSPTGLKNIQYF.

This clone appeared a few times. This chain links TRBV2 with TRBJ2-3; 8 bases match TRBD2. J lost 1 base, V lost 7 bases, and 7 bases had no gene match. The CDR3 length is 15 residues. From germline, CDR1 is SNHLY and CDR2 FYNNEI. The CDR3 sequence: CASKFWREGTDTQYF. The CDR3 bases are TGTGCCAGCAAGTTCTGGCGGGAGGGCACAGATACGCAGTATTTT.

About this clone itself: Different DNA sequences within this sample yield the same CDR3. The chain joins TRBV20-1 to TRBJ1-3; D unresolved. The CDR3 is 11 amino acids. Germline V gene lookup returns CDR1 DFQATT and CDR2 SNEGSKA (reference sequence). V was cut by 6 bases and J by 4 bases, with 7 bases left in between. The CDR3 region has the DNA TGCAGTGCAGAACAGGGAAACACCATATATTTT. The encoded protein is CSAEQGNTIYF.

About this clone itself: Other DNA sequences from this sample encode an identical CDR3 as well. CDR3 DNA sequence: TGTGCCAGCAGCCCTAACGGACAGGGGGCGCTGGGTCGTGGCTACACCTTC. It specifies CASSPNGQGALGRGYTF. J is TRBJ1-2 and V is TRBV2; TRBD1 matches at 11 bases. With 6 bases clipped from V and 7 bases from J, the junction kept 16 bases outside the gene matches. CDR1 is SNHLY, CDR2 FYNNEI, per germline. The CDR3 has 17 amino acids.